This TCR beta chain appears in the sequencing data of a study of blood T cell repertoires in COVID-19. The wider study: Sources were T cells, B-cell-depleted T cells, or PBMCs; the material itself was cDNA or gDNA.

Only in-frame clones appear in the TCRdb table, and some are missing; sequencing was by immunoSEQ multiplex PCR. The sample lists more than 100,000 clones, around nine tenths occurring once. Trimming cost V 3 bases and J 2 bases; bases outside gene matches: 5. Germline V lookup: CDR1 GTSNPN, CDR2 SVGIG (reference sequence). The CDR3 runs 14 residues. The sequence came from a man aged 45-65 years with active or convalescent COVID-19. This chain joins TRBV30 and TRBJ2-7; 9 bases align to TRBD1. The sequenced sample consisted of peripheral blood. This chain's CDR3 is CAWRGQGGTYEQYF. CDR3 DNA sequence: TGTGCCTGGAGGGGACAGGGCGGTACCTACGAGCAGTACTTC.